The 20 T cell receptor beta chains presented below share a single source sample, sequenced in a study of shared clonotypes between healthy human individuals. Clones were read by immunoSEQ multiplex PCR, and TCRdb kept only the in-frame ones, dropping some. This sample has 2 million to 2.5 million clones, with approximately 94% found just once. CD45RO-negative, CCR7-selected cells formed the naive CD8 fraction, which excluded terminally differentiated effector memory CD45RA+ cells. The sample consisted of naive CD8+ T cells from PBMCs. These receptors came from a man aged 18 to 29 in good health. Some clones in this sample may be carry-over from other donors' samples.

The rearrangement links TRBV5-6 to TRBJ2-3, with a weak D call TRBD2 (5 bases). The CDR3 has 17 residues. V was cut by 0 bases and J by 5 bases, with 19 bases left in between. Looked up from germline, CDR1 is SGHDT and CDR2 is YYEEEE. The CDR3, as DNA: TGTGCCAGCAGCTTGGGCTTGGCGGGTCAGAGGGTAGATACGCAGTATTTT. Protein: CASSLGLAGQRVDTQYF.

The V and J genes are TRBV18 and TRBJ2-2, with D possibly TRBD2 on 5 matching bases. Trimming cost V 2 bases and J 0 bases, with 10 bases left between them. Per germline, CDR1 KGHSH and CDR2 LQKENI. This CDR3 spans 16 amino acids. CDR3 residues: CASSPEGTPNTGELFF. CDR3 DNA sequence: TGTGCCAGCTCACCAGAGGGAACCCCGAACACCGGGGAGCTGTTTTTT.

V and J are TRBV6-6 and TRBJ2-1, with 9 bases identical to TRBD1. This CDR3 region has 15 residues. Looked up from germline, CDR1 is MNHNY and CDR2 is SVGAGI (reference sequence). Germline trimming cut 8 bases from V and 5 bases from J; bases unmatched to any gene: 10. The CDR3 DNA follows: TGTGCCAGCTTACAGGGGGCAGGCATAAACAATGAGCAGTTCTTC. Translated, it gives CASLQGAGINNEQFF.

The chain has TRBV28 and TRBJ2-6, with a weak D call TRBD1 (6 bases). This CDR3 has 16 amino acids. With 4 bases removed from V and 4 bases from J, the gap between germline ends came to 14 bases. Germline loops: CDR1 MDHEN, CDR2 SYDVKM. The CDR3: CASSSYRARGANVLTF. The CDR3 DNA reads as TGTGCCAGCAGTTCTTACAGGGCGCGCGGGGCCAACGTCCTGACTTTC.

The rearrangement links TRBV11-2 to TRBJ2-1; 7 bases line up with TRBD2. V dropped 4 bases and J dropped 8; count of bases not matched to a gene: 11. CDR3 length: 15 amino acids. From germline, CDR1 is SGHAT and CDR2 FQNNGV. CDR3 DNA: TGTGCCAGCAGCTCTACGTGGACTAGTGGGGATGAGCAGTTCTTC. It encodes CASSSTWTSGDEQFF.

CDR3 residues: CASSVAGTGVLEQYF. The CDR3 region has the DNA TGTGCCAGCAGCGTAGCGGGGACAGGGGTCCTGGAGCAGTACTTC. The V and J genes are TRBV9 and TRBJ2-7; 10 bases agree with TRBD1. Germline CDR1 SGDLS, CDR2 YYNGEE. The CDR3 loop spans 15 amino acids. V trimming: 0 bases; J trimming: 7 bases; junction bases outside the gene matches: 7. The full variable domain, rest sourced from reference TRBV9 and TRBJ2-7, is DSGVTQTPKHLITATGQRVTLRCSPRSGDLSVYWYQQSLDQGLQFLIQYYNGEERAKGNILERFSAQQFPDLHSELNLSSLELGDSALYFCASSVAGTGVLEQYFGPGTRLTVT.

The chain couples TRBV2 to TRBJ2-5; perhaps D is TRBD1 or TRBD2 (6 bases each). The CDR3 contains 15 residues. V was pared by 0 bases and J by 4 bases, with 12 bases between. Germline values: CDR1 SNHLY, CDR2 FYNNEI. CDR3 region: CASSEAGGRRETQYF. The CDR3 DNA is TGTGCCAGCAGTGAAGCTGGGGGGCGTAGAGAGACCCAGTACTTC.

CDR3 coding DNA: TGCGCCAGCAGCCGGACCCTAGCGGGAGTACCCACAGATACGCAGTATTTT. It is translated as CASSRTLAGVPTDTQYF. The rearrangement joins TRBV4-3 to TRBJ2-3; 10 bases agree with TRBD2. V shed 4 bases, J shed 2 bases, and the junction held 9 bases outside the gene matches. From germline, CDR1 is LGHNA and CDR2 YSLEER. This CDR3 contains 17 residues.

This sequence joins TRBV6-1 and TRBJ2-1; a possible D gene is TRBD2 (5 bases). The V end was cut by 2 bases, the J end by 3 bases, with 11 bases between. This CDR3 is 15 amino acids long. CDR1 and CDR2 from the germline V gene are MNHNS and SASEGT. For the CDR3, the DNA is TGTGCCAGCAGTGAATTGGGAGAAGGCTACAATGAGCAGTTCTTC. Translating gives CASSELGEGYNEQFF.

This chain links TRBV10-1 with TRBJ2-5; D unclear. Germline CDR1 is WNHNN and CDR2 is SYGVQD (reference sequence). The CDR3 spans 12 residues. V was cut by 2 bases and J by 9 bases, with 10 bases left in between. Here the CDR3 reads CASSEASNPQYF. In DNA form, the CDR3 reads TGCGCCAGCAGTGAGGCTTCCAATCCCCAGTACTTC.

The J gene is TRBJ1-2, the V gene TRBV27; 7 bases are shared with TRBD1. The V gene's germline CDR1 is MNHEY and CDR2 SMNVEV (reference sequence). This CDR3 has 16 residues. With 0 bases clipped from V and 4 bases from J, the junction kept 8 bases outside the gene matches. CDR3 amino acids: CASSLSIGDRSYGYTF. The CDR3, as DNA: TGTGCCAGCAGTTTATCGATTGGGGACAGATCCTATGGCTACACCTTC.

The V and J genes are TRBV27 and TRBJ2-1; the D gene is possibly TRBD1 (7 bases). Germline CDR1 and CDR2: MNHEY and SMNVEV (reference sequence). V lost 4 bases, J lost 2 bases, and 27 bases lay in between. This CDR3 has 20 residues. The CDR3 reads CASSSSDRVVSLAAYNEQFF. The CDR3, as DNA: TGTGCCAGCAGTTCGAGCGACAGGGTAGTTTCGTTAGCGGCCTACAATGAGCAGTTCTTC.

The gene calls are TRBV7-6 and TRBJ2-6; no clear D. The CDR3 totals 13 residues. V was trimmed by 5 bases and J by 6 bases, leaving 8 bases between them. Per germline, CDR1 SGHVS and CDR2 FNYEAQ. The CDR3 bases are TGTGCCAGCAGCCCCGGCCCGGCCAACGTCCTGACTTTC. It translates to CASSPGPANVLTF.

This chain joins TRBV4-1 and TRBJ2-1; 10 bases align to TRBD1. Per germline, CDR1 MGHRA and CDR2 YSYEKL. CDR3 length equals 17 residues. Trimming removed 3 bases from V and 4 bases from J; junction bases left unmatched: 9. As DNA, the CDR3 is TGCGCCAGCAGCCAGTTACTACCGGGACAGGGGTACAATGAGCAGTTCTTC. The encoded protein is CASSQLLPGQGYNEQFF.

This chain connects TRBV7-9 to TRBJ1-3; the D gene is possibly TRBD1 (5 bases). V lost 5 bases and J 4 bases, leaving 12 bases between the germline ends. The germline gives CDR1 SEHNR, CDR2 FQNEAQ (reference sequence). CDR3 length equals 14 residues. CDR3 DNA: TGTGCCAGCAGCCCCAGGGTGTTCGGAAACACCATATATTTT. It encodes CASSPRVFGNTIYF.

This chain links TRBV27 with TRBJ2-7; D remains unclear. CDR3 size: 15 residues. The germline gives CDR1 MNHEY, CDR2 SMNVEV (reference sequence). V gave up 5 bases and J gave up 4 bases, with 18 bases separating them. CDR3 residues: CASSVTVGGWYEQYF. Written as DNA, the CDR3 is TGTGCCAGCAGTGTCACGGTCGGTGGATGGTACGAGCAGTACTTC.

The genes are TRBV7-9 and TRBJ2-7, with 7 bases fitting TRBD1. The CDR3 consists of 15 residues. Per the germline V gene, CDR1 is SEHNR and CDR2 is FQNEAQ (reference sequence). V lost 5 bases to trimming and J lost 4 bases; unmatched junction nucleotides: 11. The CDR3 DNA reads TGTGCCAGCAGCAACAGACAGGGAAGAAGTTACGAGCAGTACTTC. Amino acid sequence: CASSNRQGRSYEQYF.

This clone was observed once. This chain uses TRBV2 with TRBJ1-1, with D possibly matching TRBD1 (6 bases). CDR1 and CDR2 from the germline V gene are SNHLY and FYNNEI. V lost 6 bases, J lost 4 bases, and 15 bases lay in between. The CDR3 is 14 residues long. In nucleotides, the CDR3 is TGTGCCAGCAGCACAGGGTGGCGAAGCACTGAAGCTTTCTTT. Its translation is CASSTGWRSTEAFF.

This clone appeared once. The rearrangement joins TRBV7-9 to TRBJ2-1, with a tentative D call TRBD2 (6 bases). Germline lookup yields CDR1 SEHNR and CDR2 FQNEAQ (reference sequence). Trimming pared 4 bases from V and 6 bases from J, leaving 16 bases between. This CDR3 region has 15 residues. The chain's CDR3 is CASSSTVRGGNEQFF. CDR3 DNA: TGTGCCAGCAGCTCGACGGTGCGGGGAGGCAATGAGCAGTTCTTC.

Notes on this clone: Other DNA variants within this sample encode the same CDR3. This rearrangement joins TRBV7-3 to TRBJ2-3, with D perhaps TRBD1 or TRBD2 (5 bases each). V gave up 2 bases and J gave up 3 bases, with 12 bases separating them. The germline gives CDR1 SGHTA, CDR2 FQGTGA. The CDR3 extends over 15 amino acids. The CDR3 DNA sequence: TGTGCCAGCAGCTTAGGTCCAGGGAGTACAGATACGCAGTATTTT. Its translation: CASSLGPGSTDTQYF.